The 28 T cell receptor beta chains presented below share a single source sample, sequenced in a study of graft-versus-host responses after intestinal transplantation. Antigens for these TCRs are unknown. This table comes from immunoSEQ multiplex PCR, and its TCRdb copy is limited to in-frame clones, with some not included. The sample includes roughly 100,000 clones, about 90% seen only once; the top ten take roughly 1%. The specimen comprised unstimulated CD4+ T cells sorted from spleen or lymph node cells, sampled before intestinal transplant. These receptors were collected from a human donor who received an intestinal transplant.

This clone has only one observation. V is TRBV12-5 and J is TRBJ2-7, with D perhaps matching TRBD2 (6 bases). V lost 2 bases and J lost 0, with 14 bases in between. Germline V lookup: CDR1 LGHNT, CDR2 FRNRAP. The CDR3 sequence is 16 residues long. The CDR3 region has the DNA TGTGCTAGTGGTTTGTTCCGTGGGCGGGGCTCCTACGAGCAGTACTTC. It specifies CASGLFRGRGSYEQYF.

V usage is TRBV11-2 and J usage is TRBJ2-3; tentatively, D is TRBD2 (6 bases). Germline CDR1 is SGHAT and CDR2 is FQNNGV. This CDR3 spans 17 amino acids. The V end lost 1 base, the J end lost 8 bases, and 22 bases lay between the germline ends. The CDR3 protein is CASSLAAGGGVQATQYF. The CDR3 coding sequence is TGTGCCAGCAGCTTAGCCGCCGGTGGCGGGGTACAAGCTACGCAGTATTTT.

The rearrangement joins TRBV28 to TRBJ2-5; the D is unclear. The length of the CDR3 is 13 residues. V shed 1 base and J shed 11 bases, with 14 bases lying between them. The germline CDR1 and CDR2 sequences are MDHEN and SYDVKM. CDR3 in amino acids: CASSLSSLVEQYF. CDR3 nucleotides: TGTGCCAGCAGTTTATCCTCCTTAGTTGAGCAGTACTTC. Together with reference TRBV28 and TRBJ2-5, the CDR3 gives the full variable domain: DVKVTQSSRYLVKRTGEKVFLECVQDMDHENMFWYRQDPGLGLRLIYFSYDVKMKEKGDIPEGYSVSREKKERFSLILESASTNQTSMYLCASSLSSLVEQYFGPGTRLLVL.

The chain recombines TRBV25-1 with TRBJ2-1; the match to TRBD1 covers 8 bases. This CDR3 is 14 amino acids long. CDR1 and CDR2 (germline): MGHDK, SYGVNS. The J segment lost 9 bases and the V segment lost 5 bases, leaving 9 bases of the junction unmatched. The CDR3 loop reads CASSLQGAVSEQFF. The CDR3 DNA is TGTGCCAGCAGTCTCCAGGGGGCCGTCAGTGAGCAGTTCTTC.

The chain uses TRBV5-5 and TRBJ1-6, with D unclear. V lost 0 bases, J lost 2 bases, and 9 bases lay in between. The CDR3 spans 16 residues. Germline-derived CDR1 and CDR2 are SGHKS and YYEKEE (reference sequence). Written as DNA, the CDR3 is TGTGCCAGCAGCTTGGCGACTGGTCCCTATAATTCACCCCTCCACTTT. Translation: CASSLATGPYNSPLHF.

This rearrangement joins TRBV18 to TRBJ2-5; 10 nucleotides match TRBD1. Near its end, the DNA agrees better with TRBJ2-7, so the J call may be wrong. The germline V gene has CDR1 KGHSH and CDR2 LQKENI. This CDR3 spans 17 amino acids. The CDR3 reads CASSQDPPGQGTYEQYF. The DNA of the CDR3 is TGTGCCAGCTCGCAGGACCCTCCGGGACAGGGGACCTACGAGCAGTACTTC.

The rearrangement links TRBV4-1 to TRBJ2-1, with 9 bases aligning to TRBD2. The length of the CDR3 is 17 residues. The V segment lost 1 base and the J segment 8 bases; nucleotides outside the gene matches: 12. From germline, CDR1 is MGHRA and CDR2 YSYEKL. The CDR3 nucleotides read TGCGCCAGCAGCCAAGTTATAGCGGGGGTAGGGATCGATGAGCAGTTCTTC. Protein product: CASSQVIAGVGIDEQFF.

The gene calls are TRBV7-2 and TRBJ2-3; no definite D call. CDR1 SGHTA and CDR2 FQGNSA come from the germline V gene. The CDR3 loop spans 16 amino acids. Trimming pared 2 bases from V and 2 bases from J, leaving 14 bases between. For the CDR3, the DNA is TGTGCCAGCAGCTTAAGGGCAGACCCTACCACAGATACGCAGTATTTT. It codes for CASSLRADPTTDTQYF.

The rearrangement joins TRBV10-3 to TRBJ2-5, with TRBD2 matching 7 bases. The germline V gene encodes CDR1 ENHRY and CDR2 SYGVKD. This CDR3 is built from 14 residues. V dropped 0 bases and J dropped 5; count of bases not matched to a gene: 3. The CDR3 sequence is CAISESSRGETQYF. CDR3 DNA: TGTGCCATCAGTGAGTCGTCGCGGGGGGAGACCCAGTACTTC.

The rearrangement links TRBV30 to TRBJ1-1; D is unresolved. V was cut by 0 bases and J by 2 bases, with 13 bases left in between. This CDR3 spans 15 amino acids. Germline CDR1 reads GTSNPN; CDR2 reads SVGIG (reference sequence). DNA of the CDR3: TGTGCCTGGAGTGTATGGCCGGTAAAAAACACTGAAGCTTTCTTT. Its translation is CAWSVWPVKNTEAFF.

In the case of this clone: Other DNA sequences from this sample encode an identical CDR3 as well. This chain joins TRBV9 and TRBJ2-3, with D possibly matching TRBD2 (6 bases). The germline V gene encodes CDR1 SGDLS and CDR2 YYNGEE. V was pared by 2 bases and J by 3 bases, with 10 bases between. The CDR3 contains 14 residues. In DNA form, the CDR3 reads TGTGCCAGCAGCGTCGGAGGGCGGACAGATACGCAGTATTTT. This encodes CASSVGGRTDTQYF.

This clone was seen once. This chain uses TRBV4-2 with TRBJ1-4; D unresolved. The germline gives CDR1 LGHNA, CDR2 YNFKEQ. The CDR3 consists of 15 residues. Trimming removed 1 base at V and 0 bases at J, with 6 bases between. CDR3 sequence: CASSQGGTTNEKLFF. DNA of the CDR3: TGTGCCAGCAGCCAAGGAGGGACAACTAATGAAAAACTGTTTTTT.

The CDR3 sequence: CASSPGQGGLGNQPQHF. The CDR3 region has the DNA TGCGCCAGCAGCCCTGGACAGGGGGGCCTAGGCAATCAGCCCCAGCATTTT. The chain uses TRBV4-1 and TRBJ1-5, with 10 bases lining up with TRBD1. The V gene end was trimmed by 4 bases and the J gene end by 2 bases; junction bases not matched to a gene: 8. This CDR3 comprises 17 residues. The V gene's germline CDR1 is MGHRA and CDR2 YSYEKL.

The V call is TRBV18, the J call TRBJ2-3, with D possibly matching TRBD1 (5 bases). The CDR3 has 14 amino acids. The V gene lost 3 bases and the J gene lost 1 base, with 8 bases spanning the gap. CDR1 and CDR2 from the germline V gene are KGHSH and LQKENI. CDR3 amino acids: CASSPPTGTDTQYF. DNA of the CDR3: TGTGCCAGCTCACCCCCGACAGGCACAGATACGCAGTATTTT.

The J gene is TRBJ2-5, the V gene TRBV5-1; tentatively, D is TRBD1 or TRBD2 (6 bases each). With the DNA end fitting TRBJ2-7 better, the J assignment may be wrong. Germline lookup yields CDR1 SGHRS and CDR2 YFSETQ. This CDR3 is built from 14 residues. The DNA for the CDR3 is TGCGCCAGCAGCTTGGAGGGGGGATCCTACGAGCAGTACTTC. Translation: CASSLEGGSYEQYF.

The CDR3 sequence: CSVALILPNYGYTF. The CDR3 DNA sequence: TGCAGCGTTGCCCTGATACTTCCTAACTATGGCTACACCTTC. The chain is built from TRBV29-1 and TRBJ1-2, with D unclear. Germline V CDR1 and CDR2: SQVTM, ANQGSEA. The CDR3 runs to 14 residues. The V gene lost 4 bases and the J gene lost 0 bases, with 12 bases spanning the gap.

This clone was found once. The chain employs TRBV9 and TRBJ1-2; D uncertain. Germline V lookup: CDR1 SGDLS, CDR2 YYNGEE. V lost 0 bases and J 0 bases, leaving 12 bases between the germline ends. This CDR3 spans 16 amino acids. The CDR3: CASSVAVGRANYGYTF. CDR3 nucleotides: TGTGCCAGCAGCGTAGCGGTTGGGAGAGCTAACTATGGCTACACCTTC.

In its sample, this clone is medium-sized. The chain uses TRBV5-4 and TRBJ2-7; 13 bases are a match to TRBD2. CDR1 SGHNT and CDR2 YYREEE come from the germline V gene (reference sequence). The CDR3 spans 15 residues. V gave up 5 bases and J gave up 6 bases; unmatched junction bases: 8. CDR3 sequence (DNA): TGTGCCAGCAGTTCAGGACTAGCGGGAGTCTCCGAGCAGTACTTC. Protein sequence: CASSSGLAGVSEQYF.

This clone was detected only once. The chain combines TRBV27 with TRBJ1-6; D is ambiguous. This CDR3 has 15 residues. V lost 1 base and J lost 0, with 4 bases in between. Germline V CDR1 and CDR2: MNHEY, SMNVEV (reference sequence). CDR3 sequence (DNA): TGTGCCAGCAGTTTATGGTTCTCCTATAATTCACCCCTCCACTTT. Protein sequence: CASSLWFSYNSPLHF.

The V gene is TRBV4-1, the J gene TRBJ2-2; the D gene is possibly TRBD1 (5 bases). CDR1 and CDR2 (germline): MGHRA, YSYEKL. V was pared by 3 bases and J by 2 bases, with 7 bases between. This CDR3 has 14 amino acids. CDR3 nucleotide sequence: TGCGCCAGCAGCCAGACAGTCAACACCGGGGAGCTGTTTTTT. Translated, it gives CASSQTVNTGELFF.

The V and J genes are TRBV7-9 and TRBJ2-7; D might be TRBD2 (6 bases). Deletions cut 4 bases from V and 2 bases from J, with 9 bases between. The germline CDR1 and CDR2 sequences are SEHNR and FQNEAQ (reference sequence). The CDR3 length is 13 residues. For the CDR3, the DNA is TGTGCCAGCAGCTCGGAGGGTGCCTACGAGCAGTACTTC. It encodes CASSSEGAYEQYF.

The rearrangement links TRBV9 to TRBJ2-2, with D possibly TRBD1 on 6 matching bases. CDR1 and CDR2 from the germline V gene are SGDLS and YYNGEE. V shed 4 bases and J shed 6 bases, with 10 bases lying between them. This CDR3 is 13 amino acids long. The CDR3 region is CASSPQGAGELFF. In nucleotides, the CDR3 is TGTGCCAGCAGCCCACAGGGTGCCGGGGAGCTGTTTTTT.

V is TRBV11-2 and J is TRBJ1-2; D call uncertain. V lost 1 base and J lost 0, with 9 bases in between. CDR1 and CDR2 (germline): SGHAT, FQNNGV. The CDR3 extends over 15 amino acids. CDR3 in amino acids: CASSLVDGANYGYTF. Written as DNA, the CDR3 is TGTGCCAGCAGCTTAGTAGACGGGGCTAACTATGGCTACACCTTC.

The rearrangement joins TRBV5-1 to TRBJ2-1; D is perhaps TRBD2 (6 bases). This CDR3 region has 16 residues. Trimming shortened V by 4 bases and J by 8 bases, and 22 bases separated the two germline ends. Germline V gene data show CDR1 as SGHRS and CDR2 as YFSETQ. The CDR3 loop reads CASSLGGGQGYYEQFF. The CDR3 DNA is TGCGCCAGCAGCCTGGGTGGAGGGCAGGGTTACTATGAGCAGTTCTTC.

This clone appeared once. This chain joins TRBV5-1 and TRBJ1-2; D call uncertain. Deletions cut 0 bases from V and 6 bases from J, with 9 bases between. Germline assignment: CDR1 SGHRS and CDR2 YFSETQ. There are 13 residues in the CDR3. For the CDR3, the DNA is TGCGCCAGCAGCTTGGATCTTTGGGATGGCTACACCTTC. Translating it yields CASSLDLWDGYTF. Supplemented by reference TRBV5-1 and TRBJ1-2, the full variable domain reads KAGVTQTPRYLIKTRGQQVTLSCSPISGHRSVSWYQQTPGQGLQFLFEYFSETQRNKGNFPGRFSGRQFSNSRSEMNVSTLELGDSALYLCASSLDLWDGYTFGSGTRLTVV.

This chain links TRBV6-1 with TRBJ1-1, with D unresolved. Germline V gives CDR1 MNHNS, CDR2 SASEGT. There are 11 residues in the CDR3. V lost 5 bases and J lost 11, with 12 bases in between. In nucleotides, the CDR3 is TGTGCCAGCAGTACCCCAGCTGGGGCTTTCTTT. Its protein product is CASSTPAGAFF.

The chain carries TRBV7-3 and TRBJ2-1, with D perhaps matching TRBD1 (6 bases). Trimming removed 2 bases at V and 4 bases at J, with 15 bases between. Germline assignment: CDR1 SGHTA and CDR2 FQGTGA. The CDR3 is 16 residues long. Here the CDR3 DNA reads TGTGCCAGCAGCTTAGCCTCACAGGGCGGATACAATGAGCAGTTCTTC. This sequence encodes CASSLASQGGYNEQFF.

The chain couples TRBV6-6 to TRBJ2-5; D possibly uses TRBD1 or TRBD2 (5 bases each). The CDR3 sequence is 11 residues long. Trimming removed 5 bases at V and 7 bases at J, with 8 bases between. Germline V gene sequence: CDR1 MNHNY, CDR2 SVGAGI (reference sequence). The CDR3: CASSGTGTQYF. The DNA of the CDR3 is TGTGCCAGCAGTGGGACGGGGACCCAGTACTTC.